This T cell receptor beta chain was recovered during a study of blood T cells in healthy people across ages. Study findings and constraints: Diversity figures derived from one million T cells were judged to underestimate the true value.

A word on this clonotype: Its antigen is unknown.

The use of a sample-barcoded 5' primer and a J-beta primer mix characterized a second PCR of roughly 7 to 11 cycles. TCRdb re-called the 5' RACE reads through MiXCR, storing one row per CDR3 protein. Here the sample spans about 1.1 million distinct CDR3 sequences, more than 30% being singletons. The CDR3 is 15 amino acids. Germline CDR1 SNHLY, CDR2 FYNNEI. The J segment lost 4 bases and the V segment lost 7 bases, leaving 11 bases of the junction unmatched. The specimen sequenced was blood. J is TRBJ2-7 and V is TRBV2, with 9 positions matching TRBD1. This TCR came from a man in his late teens or twenties in good health. CDR3 in amino acids: CASTQGQGREYEQYF. The CDR3 DNA reads as TGTGCCAGCACACAAGGACAGGGGAGGGAGTACGAGCAGTACTTC.